The sample holds a few counts of the clone carrying this T cell receptor beta chain. The CDR3 is 15 residues long. Germline V gene data show CDR1 as SEHNR and CDR2 as FQNEAQ (reference sequence). The germline V and J ends were trimmed by 5 bases and 5 bases, with 15 bases remaining between them. The sample is drawn from a study of blood T cell repertoires in COVID-19. Study-wide background: From T cells, B-cell-depleted T cells, or PBMCs came the material, which was cDNA or gDNA.

Study processing details: Reference gene primer amplification in the assay estimated nucleated cell counts. Clones were read by immunoSEQ multiplex PCR, and TCRdb kept only the in-frame ones, dropping some. For V, J and clone size, that table is used; D and trimming come from the DNA. Of under 500,000 clones in the sample, around 89% were seen once. This clonotype was obtained from a woman aged 25 to 39 with acute or convalescent COVID-19. V is TRBV7-9 and J is TRBJ2-2; D is perhaps TRBD1 (6 bases). The sample comprised peripheral blood. CDR3: CASSPPDRRTGELFF. The CDR3 coding sequence is TGTGCCAGCAGCCCCCCTGACAGGAGGACCGGGGAGCTGTTTTTT.